Sequencing of this TCR beta chain was carried out in a study of T cells expressing NK-cell markers. About the research overall: Sorted CD3+CD56-NKG2C+, CD3+CD56+NKG2C+ and CD3+CD56+NKG2C- T cells supplied the TCR beta repertoires.

CDR1 is SGDLS, CDR2 YYNGEE, per germline. The CDR3 runs 15 residues. TCRdb re-called the 5' RACE reads; every CDR3 protein appears as one record, without DNA. The sample totals about 550,000 distinct CDR3 sequences. Material for sequencing was blood T cells: a sorted CD56 or NKG2C T cell subset, CD4+ or CD8+ T cells, or bulk PBMC T cells (not recorded which). This rearrangement joins TRBV9 to TRBJ2-3. The receptor was derived from a man younger than 35 in good health. CDR3 residues: CASSVDTGYTDTQYF.